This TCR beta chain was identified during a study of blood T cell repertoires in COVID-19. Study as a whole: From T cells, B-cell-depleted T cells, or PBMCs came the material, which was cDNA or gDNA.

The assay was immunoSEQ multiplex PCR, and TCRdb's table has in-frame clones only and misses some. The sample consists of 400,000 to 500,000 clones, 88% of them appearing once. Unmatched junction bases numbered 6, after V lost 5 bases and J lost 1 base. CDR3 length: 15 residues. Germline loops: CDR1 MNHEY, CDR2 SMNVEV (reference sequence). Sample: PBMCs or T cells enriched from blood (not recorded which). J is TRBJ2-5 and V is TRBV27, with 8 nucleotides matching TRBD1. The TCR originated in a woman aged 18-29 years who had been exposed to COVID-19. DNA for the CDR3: TGTGCCAGCAGTCCCAGGGGGCGACCCCAAGAGACCCAGTACTTC. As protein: CASSPRGRPQETQYF.